This T cell receptor beta chain was found in a study of cytomegalovirus exposure and HLA in healthy donors (dated by TCRdb to 2017 to 2019). At the level of the whole study: An earlier analysis of around 600 of the donors reported 250 to 300 Gb of sequence data and some 100 million unique TCR beta sequences from 150 million to 200 million T cells. An early release covering more than 500 HLA-typed donors comprised about 320 gigabases of sequencing data and 85 million to 100 million unique TCR sequences. The genetic ancestry cluster associated with self-reported Caucasian donors included 81% of the approximately 410 genotyped donors. The study aimed to test whether cataloging public T cell receptors could reveal signatures of past pathogen exposure. The T cell repertoires of several hundred subjects were profiled by immunosequencing and related to cytomegalovirus serostatus. Besides the first cohort of around 670 subjects, a separate validation cohort made up of around 120 different subjects was used. To predict cytomegalovirus infection status, the study brought together high-throughput TCR immunosequencing, statistical association of individual TCRs with disease status, and machine learning. To study patterns of TCR occurrence, a later analysis re-analyzed previously published TCR beta repertoires from 666 donors and added high-resolution HLA genotyping. Rather than drawing on any new phenotypic data, the later analysis identified candidate immune exposures from TCR beta sequences and the way those sequences occurred across donors. In an earlier analysis of 587 of the donors, high-throughput TCR beta sequencing was used to judge whether each TCR beta V gene segment behaved as functional or pseudogenic. Alongside the repertoire data, information on donor age, sex, ethnicity and CMV serostatus was compiled. Genome-wide SNP genotypes for about 60% of the roughly 670 donors were used in a later genetic analysis, which treated that subset as a discovery cohort. Every discovery cohort repertoire had been produced on one sequencing platform. Both class I and class II loci were covered by HLA typing, at four-digit resolution. Typing coverage varied by locus: about 629-630 donors for A, B, C, DRB1 and DQB1; more than 500 for DQA1; approximately 610 for DPA1; fewer than 480 for DPB1. Several DR-DQ haplotypes were treated as single units for association and clustering because of strong linkage in the cohort. On average, about 200,000 unique TCR beta nucleotide sequences were sequenced per donor among more than 350 genotyped donors of the cohort, with about 17% of those sequences being non-productive.

The CDR3, cysteine through phenylalanine, is 16 amino acids long. The retained sequence is limited to the CDR3, 48 bases, with the frame set at the first base. For CDR1 and CDR2, the germline V gene lists SGHDT and YYEEEE. Germline trimming amounts to 0 bases on V and 5 bases on J, with 8 as the count of junction bases outside the gene matches. Of note for this clone: Its recognized antigen is unknown. No base-level quality is on record; no much larger clone is a single base apart.

On the study overall, not on this receptor specifically: A group of highly shared sequence variants was considered likely to be a technical artifact of the sequencing pipeline. A later analysis found that HLA-associated TCR beta chains were more clonally expanded and had lower generation probabilities than equally common non-associated chains. A later genetic analysis associated a missense DCLRE1C variant with V-gene and J-gene trimming of TCR beta chains, and an independent cohort replicated the association. In a later genetic analysis, fewer N-insertions in productive TCRs were reported among donors in an Asian-associated ancestry cluster than the 666-donor mean. Strong co-occurrence of HLA alleles, especially DR and DQ, made assigning TCR associations to individual alleles difficult. In vitro tests confirmed that a few of the cytomegalovirus-associated TCR beta chains recognize cytomegalovirus antigens. The study gave a list of under 200 TCR beta chains associated with cytomegalovirus. According to a later analysis, TCR association rates differed among HLA loci, with DRB1 alleles showing the most associated TCRs and HLA-C alleles showing the fewest. According to the authors, the approach could potentially be generalized to other disease states and immunological phenotypes. The presence/absence analyses assumed that sequencing depth was roughly uniform across donors, and that assumption may not be true. Because HLA typing was unavailable for some donors at each locus, only the typed subset was used in association tests. In this cohort, only TCR beta chains were sequenced, and detectable features were limited by the absence of alpha or paired-chain data. Because the 87-base-pair reads could not distinguish some IMGT-functional V segments, including TRBV6-2 and TRBV6-3, those segments were excluded. Specific HLA alleles were associated with roughly 16,000 TCR beta sequences at a false discovery rate of 0.05 in a later analysis. The only immune exposure information available for the cohort was CMV serostatus. A later analysis reported that several top co-occurrence clusters appeared linked to parvovirus B19, influenza, CMV and Epstein-Barr virus. Broadly in line with IMGT annotations, most TCR beta V segments showed up in productive rearrangements about 87% or about 30% of the time in an earlier analysis of around 550 of the donors. The classifier was reported to diagnose cytomegalovirus status with high specificity and sensitivity in both the original and validation cohorts. Correlated functional status among segregating V segments might reflect linkage disequilibrium, but an unknown experimental factor could not be ruled out. About 17 rarely observed V segments, including chromosome 9 orphons, were excluded from the earlier analysis of several hundred of the donors because counts were too low. In a later analysis, most CMV-associated TCR beta chains were found to appear HLA-restricted, with HLA associations seemingly driven largely by CMV exposure. Across donors, most TCR sequences were observed very rarely, whereas some public TCRs were present in many individuals. A further reported finding was that TCR beta sequences accurately predicted the HLA-A and HLA-B alleles for most subjects in the first cohort.

In total, fewer than 750 healthy bone marrow donors made up the cohort. At the time of sampling, all cohort members were nominally healthy, though unrecorded immune exposures were likely present. The donor was CMV seropositive and belonged to the group of 270 or so seropositive cohort members. A peripheral blood sample was provided by each donor, and peripheral blood mononuclear cells were used for TCR beta sequencing. The Qiagen DNeasy Blood Extraction Kit was used to extract genomic DNA from the blood cell samples. Libraries were made using the immunoSEQ multiplex PCR assay. For the multiplex PCR, a mixture combining 60 forward primers for TCR Vbeta segments and 13 reverse primers for TCR Jbeta segments was used. The CDR3 region of rearranged TCR beta genes was amplified from genomic DNA by a multiplex PCR assay. On the Illumina HiSeq System, the amplified TCR beta libraries were sequenced as 87-base-pair reads. The study's processing was this. A later analysis counted around 72 million unique TCR beta chains across the 690 or so repertoires, and around 12 million of these chains were shared by at least two donors. Raw reads were error-corrected and collapsed into unique sequences by a nearest-neighbor algorithm in which closely related sequences were merged to remove PCR and sequencing errors. V, D and J gene segments were assigned by aligning CDR3 sequences to IMGT reference sequences. Each retained sequence needed at least a six-nucleotide match to both a V gene segment and a J gene segment. A rearrangement counted as productive if the CDR3 had no stop codons and remained in frame with V and J, and every other rearrangement counted as non-productive. CDR3 was defined according to IMGT convention as the region running from the second conserved V-encoded cysteine to the conserved J-encoded phenylalanine. The earlier analysis of roughly 590 of the donors excluded any sequence lacking an unambiguous match to a single V gene segment. An earlier analysis of a few hundred of the donors classified V segments as functional when productive rearrangements were above 56.7% and as segregating when the standard deviation between donors was above 5%. A statistical classification framework was developed to diagnose cytomegalovirus status using the catalog of TCR beta chain sequences. V and J gene assignment, in a later analysis, came from comparing TCR nucleotide sequences with IMGT/GENE-DB human TR gene sequences. Using the TCRdist pipeline, a later analysis assigned CDR3 sequences along with most-parsimonious VDJ recombination scenarios. In a later analysis, each TCR beta chain was defined by its CDR3 amino acid sequence together with its V-gene family, and reads without a unique V-gene family were excluded. In a later analysis, some 600 highly shared, low-generation-probability nucleotide sequences were removed to address suspected cross-contamination and a sequencing artifact. For each public chain, a later analysis derived a clonal expansion index from normalized ranks of inferred template counts within each repertoire. In a later analysis, generation probabilities were computed using a VDJ recombination model fitted to out-of-frame rearrangements, and the results were checked against IGoR. In a later analysis, TCR-TCR, TCR-HLA and TCR-CMV co-occurrence was scored with hypergeometric tests, and a repertoire-size bias correction was applied to TCR pairs. In a later analysis, false discovery rates were estimated by permuting HLA or CMV assignments 20 times. In a later analysis, co-occurring TCRs were grouped using DBSCAN, and TCRdist sequence similarity was added for clustering within HLA-allele-positive subsets. Co-occurrence clustering excluded repertoires with fewer than 30,000 or more than 120,000 public chains, plus five with anomalous nucleotide sharing. In its TCRdb copy, this immuneACCESS table keeps in-frame sequences only and misses some clones. Where compared with another copy, unresolved V genes explain less than half of these, and the others have no known cause. That table gives V, J and clone size, and the DNA gave D and trimming. Recorded for this sample are approximately 120,000 clones; less than 80% of them occurred a single time. About 8% of the sample lies in the top ten.

Recombination joined TRBV5-6 with TRBJ1-5; TRBD1 agrees with 7 junctional bases. The TCR comes from a woman between 45 and 60 years old in good health and CMV-seropositive. The specimen was PBMCs. The CDR3 is CASSLAGGLGDQPQHF. The DNA reads as follows: TGTGCCAGCAGCTTGGCAGGGGGTCTAGGTGATCAGCCCCAGCATTTT.